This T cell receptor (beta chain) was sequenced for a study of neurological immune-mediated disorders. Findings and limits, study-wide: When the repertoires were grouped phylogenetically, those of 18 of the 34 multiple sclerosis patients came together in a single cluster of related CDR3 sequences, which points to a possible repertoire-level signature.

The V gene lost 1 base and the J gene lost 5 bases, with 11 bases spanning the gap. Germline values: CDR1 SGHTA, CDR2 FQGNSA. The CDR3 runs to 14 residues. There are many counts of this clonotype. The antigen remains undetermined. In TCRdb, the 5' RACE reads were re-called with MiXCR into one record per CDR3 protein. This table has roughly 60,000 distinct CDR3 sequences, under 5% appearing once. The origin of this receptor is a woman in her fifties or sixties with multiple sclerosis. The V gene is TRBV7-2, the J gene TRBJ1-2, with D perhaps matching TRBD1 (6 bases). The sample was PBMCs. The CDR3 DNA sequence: TGTGCCAGCAGCTTAGTTCCAGGGGAGTATGGCTACACCTTC. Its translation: CASSLVPGEYGYTF.